Included here is one T cell receptor beta chain sequence, with context. The sample comes from a study of blood T cell repertoires in COVID-19. About the research overall: Researchers got acute and convalescent COVID-19 samples from the United States, Italy and Spain. Nucleic acid was either cDNA or gDNA, and it came from T cells, B-cell-depleted T cells, or PBMCs.

Authors' analysis steps: The assay estimated nucleated cells by amplifying reference gene primers. The assay was immunoSEQ multiplex PCR, and TCRdb's table has in-frame clones only and misses some. D and trimming come from the DNA, and the V and J calls and clone size come from that table. Of over 150,000 clones listed, around nine tenths were seen once; the top ten hold roughly an eighth. This CDR3 comprises 15 residues. Germline V CDR1 and CDR2: MNHEY, SVGAGI. Unmatched junction bases numbered 10, after V lost 5 bases and J lost 8 bases. It was during active infection that Seattle patients were enrolled and then longitudinally followed.

This TCR derives from a woman in her sixties or seventies with COVID-19, enrolled during active disease. The specimen sequenced was peripheral blood. The chain couples TRBV6-5 to TRBJ1-2; TRBD1 matches 11 bases. The DNA for the CDR3 is TGTGCCAGCAGTAAGCGGGACAGGGGGAGAGAAGGCTACACCTTC. This encodes CASSKRDRGREGYTF.